Listed below are T cell receptor beta chains from one sample, sequenced in a study of blood T cell repertoires in COVID-19. Libraries were prepared by immunoSEQ multiplex PCR; TCRdb keeps only in-frame clonotypes and omits some of them. The data contain approximately 210,000 clones, 88% of them seen just once; the ten biggest clones take up 4.4%. The source material was peripheral blood. The receptors derive from a human donor in a cohort sampled during active COVID-19. Each CDR3 is given with its conserved first and last residue. The order of the fields is J gene, D gene, clone size, V gene, CDR3 protein, CDR3 DNA. The D gene is left open where the match is weak. Where a row states a size, it is once, few, many or the class of an expanded clone; other rows omit it.

J: TRBJ2-5; D: -; size: -; V: TRBV4-3; CDR3: CASSQVLREETQYF; DNA: TGCGCCAGCAGCCAAGTTCTCAGGGAAGAGACCCAGTACTTC
J: TRBJ2-2; D: TRBD1; size: few; V: TRBV7-2; CDR3: CASSQDRVNTGELFF; DNA: TGTGCCAGCAGCCAAGACAGGGTTAACACCGGGGAGCTGTTTTTT
J: TRBJ2-3; D: TRBD2; size: -; V: TRBV6-5; CDR3: CASSSTSGGPDTQYF; DNA: TGTGCCAGCAGTTCCACTAGCGGGGGGCCCGATACGCAGTATTTT
J: TRBJ2-1; D: TRBD2; size: -; V: TRBV10-3; CDR3: CAISEAGSGRDEQFF; DNA: TGTGCCATCAGTGAAGCGGGTAGCGGGAGGGATGAGCAGTTCTTC
J: TRBJ2-1; D: TRBD2; size: -; V: TRBV5-1; CDR3: CASSLVTSGRGNEQFF; DNA: TGCGCCAGCAGCTTGGTGACTAGCGGGAGGGGGAATGAGCAGTTCTTC
J: TRBJ1-2; D: -; size: -; V: TRBV5-1; CDR3: CASSVTGFGGYTF; DNA: TGCGCCAGCAGCGTAACAGGGTTTGGGGGCTACACCTTC
J: TRBJ1-6; D: TRBD1; size: -; V: TRBV6-2/TRBV6-3; CDR3: CASSYLGQVNSPLHF; DNA: TGTGCCAGCAGTTACCTCGGACAGGTGAATTCACCCCTCCACTTT
J: TRBJ1-2; D: -; size: -; V: TRBV3-1/TRBV3-2; CDR3: CASSQATGGYGYTF; DNA: TGTGCCAGCAGCCAAGCTACTGGCGGCTATGGCTACACCTTC
J: TRBJ2-1; D: TRBD1; size: -; V: TRBV5-1; CDR3: CASSMGDSNEQFF; DNA: TGCGCCAGCAGTATGGGGGACAGTAATGAGCAGTTCTTC
J: TRBJ2-3; D: -; size: -; V: TRBV5-1; CDR3: CASSFRPITDTQYF; DNA: TGCGCCAGCAGCTTCAGGCCTATCACAGATACGCAGTATTTT
J: TRBJ1-6; D: -; size: -; V: TRBV5-3; CDR3: CARSPKTDPGVDNSPLHF; DNA: TGTGCCAGAAGCCCAAAGACCGACCCAGGGGTGGATAATTCACCCCTCCACTTT
J: TRBJ2-1; D: TRBD2; size: once; V: TRBV5-1; CDR3: CASSSGTSGSFEQFF; DNA: TGCGCCAGCAGCTCGGGGACTAGCGGGAGTTTTGAGCAGTTCTTC
J: TRBJ2-7; D: TRBD2; size: few; V: TRBV10-3; CDR3: CAISDPPTSGRVEQYF; DNA: TGTGCCATCAGTGACCCACCAACTAGCGGGAGGGTCGAGCAGTACTTC
J: TRBJ1-1; D: TRBD1; size: -; V: TRBV5-1; CDR3: CASSSRTGRLNTEAFF; DNA: TGCGCCAGCAGCTCCAGGACAGGGCGCTTGAACACTGAAGCTTTCTTT
J: TRBJ1-6; D: -; size: -; V: TRBV21-1; CDR3: CASSEDSPSFSPLHF; DNA: TGTGCCAGCAGCGAGGACAGCCCGTCCTTTTCACCCCTCCACTTT
J: TRBJ2-7; D: -; size: -; V: TRBV2; CDR3: CASRGAYEQYF; DNA: TGTGCCAGCAGGGGGGCTTACGAGCAGTACTTC